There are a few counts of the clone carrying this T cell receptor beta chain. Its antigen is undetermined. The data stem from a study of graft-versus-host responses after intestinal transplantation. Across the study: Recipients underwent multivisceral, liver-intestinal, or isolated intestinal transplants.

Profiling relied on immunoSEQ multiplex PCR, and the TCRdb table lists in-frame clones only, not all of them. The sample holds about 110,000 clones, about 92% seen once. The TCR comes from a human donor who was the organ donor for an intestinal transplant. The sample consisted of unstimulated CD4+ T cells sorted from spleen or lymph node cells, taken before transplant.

The CDR3 coding sequence is TGTGCCAGCAGCCTTGACAGGGAGAGGGAGCAGTACTTC. Translation gives CASSLDREREQYF. The chain links TRBV27 to TRBJ2-7; 7 bases map to TRBD1. The CDR3 loop spans 13 amino acids. The V gene end was trimmed by 6 bases and the J gene end by 7 bases; junction bases not matched to a gene: 9. In germline, CDR1 is MNHEY, CDR2 SMNVEV (reference sequence).